The 29 T cell receptor beta chains reported below all come from one sample, sequenced in a study of technical replicates of blood from a few donors. The protocol was immunoSEQ multiplex PCR, while the TCRdb copy is restricted to in-frame clones and leaves out a portion. The data contain roughly 79,000 clones, almost 96% of them seen just once; the ten biggest clones take up 0.36%. Source material: T cells isolated from PBMCs. The receptors come from a human donor in good health.

The chain has TRBV7-2 and TRBJ2-7, with D possibly being TRBD2 (7 bases). Germline V gene data show CDR1 as SGHTA and CDR2 as FQGNSA. The length of the CDR3 is 15 residues. Between the trimmed V and J ends, which lost 4 bases and 3 bases, there was a span of 16 bases. CDR3 amino acids: CASSSAGVGGYEQYF. CDR3 nucleotides: TGTGCCAGCAGCTCCGCGGGAGTAGGGGGCTACGAGCAGTACTTC.

This chain connects TRBV6-1 to TRBJ2-7; TRBD1 is a possible D gene (6 bases). The CDR3 has 14 residues. Germline loops: CDR1 MNHNS, CDR2 SASEGT. V lost 1 base and J lost 3, with 10 bases in between. The CDR3: CASSEVGQFYEQYF. The CDR3 DNA follows: TGTGCCAGCAGTGAAGTAGGACAGTTCTACGAGCAGTACTTC.

The chain is built from TRBV7-3 and TRBJ2-2; maybe TRBD1 (5 bases). The CDR3 runs 15 residues. CDR1 SGHTA and CDR2 FQGTGA come from the germline V gene. With 5 bases removed from V and 0 bases from J, the gap between germline ends came to 10 bases. Here the CDR3 reads CASSPRQSNTGELFF. The CDR3 bases are TGTGCCAGCAGCCCCCGACAGTCGAACACCGGGGAGCTGTTTTTT.

CDR3 region: CASSPGQNTEAFF. In nucleotides, the CDR3 is TGTGCCAGCAGCCCGGGACAGAACACTGAAGCTTTCTTT. The J gene is TRBJ1-1, the V gene TRBV11-3, with D maybe TRBD1 (6 bases). Germline CDR1 is SGHNT and CDR2 is YENEEA. The CDR3 is 13 amino acids. V was clipped by 5 bases and J by 1 base, with 8 bases between them.

The V call is TRBV27, the J call TRBJ1-5; 11 positions agree with TRBD1. With V trimmed by 6 bases and J by 7 bases, 5 bases remained unmatched. The germline CDR1 and CDR2 sequences are MNHEY and SMNVEV (reference sequence). This CDR3 has 14 residues. CDR3 in amino acids: CASRPGQGGQPQHF. DNA for the CDR3: TGTGCCAGCAGGCCGGGACAGGGGGGGCAGCCCCAGCATTTT.

The rearrangement uses TRBV4-3 and TRBJ2-7, with a weak D call TRBD2 (5 bases). Germline CDR1 LGHNA, CDR2 YSLEER. The CDR3 contains 16 residues. Trimming removed 3 bases from V and 2 bases from J, with 17 bases in between. The CDR3 is CASSHTVDSPTYEQYF. The CDR3 DNA reads TGCGCCAGCAGCCACACGGTGGACTCGCCGACCTACGAGCAGTACTTC.

The V and J genes are TRBV19 and TRBJ2-3; 10 bases agree with TRBD2. The CDR3 totals 18 residues. Germline assignment: CDR1 LNHDA and CDR2 SQIVND (reference sequence). Trimming at V came to 0 bases and at J to 3 bases, leaving 9 bases not matched to a gene. The CDR3 reads CASSIDPPAGGPTDTQYF. The CDR3 region has the DNA TGTGCCAGTAGTATAGACCCCCCAGCGGGAGGGCCGACAGATACGCAGTATTTT.

The V call is TRBV27, the J call TRBJ2-5, with D possibly TRBD1 on 6 matching bases. Trimming cost V 6 bases and J 4 bases, with 15 bases left between them. The CDR3 sequence is 14 residues long. CDR1 and CDR2 from the germline V gene are MNHEY and SMNVEV (reference sequence). DNA of the CDR3: TGTGCCAGCAGGGGACATAGGGGGTCAGAGACCCAGTACTTC. This translates into CASRGHRGSETQYF.

The gene calls are TRBV27 and TRBJ2-3; TRBD1 matches 8 bases. From germline, CDR1 is MNHEY and CDR2 SMNVEV (reference sequence). V shed 6 bases and J 5 bases; nucleotides not matched to a gene: 4. CDR3 length equals 13 residues. The CDR3, as DNA: TGTGCCAGCAGGACAGGGGCGCGAGATACGCAGTATTTT. The encoded protein is CASRTGARDTQYF.

The CDR3 DNA follows: TGTGCCAGCAGTTACTCGACAGGGGAGGTTTCCGGGGAGCTGTTTTTT. This sequence encodes CASSYSTGEVSGELFF. This rearrangement joins TRBV6-5 to TRBJ2-2; 8 nucleotides match TRBD1. Germline assignment: CDR1 MNHEY and CDR2 SVGAGI. CDR3 length: 16 residues. Trimming at V came to 0 bases and at J to 6 bases, leaving 6 bases not matched to a gene.

The CDR3 region has the DNA TGTGCCAGTCACCCCGAAGGGGAGGGGACCCGAGACACTGAAGCTTTCTTT. It yields the protein CASHPEGEGTRDTEAFF. The chain employs TRBV19 and TRBJ1-1; weak D call: TRBD1 (5 bases). V lost 8 bases and J lost 3, with 25 bases in between. Germline lookup yields CDR1 LNHDA and CDR2 SQIVND (reference sequence). The length of the CDR3 is 17 residues. The entire variable domain, with the rest obtained from reference TRBV19 and TRBJ1-1, is as follows: DGGITQSPKYLFRKEGQNVTLSCEQNLNHDAMYWYRQDPGQGLRLIYYSQIVNDFQKGDIAEGYSVSREKKESFPLTVTSAQKNPTAFYLCASHPEGEGTRDTEAFFGQGTRLTVV.

The chain joins TRBV15 to TRBJ1-1; D not resolved. The CDR3 runs to 14 residues. Deletions cut 0 bases from V and 0 bases from J, with 5 bases between. The germline CDR1 and CDR2 sequences are LNHNV and YYDKDF (reference sequence). CDR3 residues: CATSRETLNTEAFF. In DNA, the CDR3 is TGTGCCACCAGCAGAGAAACATTGAACACTGAAGCTTTCTTT.

V usage is TRBV6-1 and J usage is TRBJ2-1, with 15 bases aligning to TRBD2. The germline CDR1 and CDR2 sequences are MNHNS and SASEGT. This CDR3 spans 20 amino acids. V trimming: 2 bases; J trimming: 7 bases; junction bases outside the gene matches: 15. The CDR3 bases are TGTGCCAGCAGTGAATTTGCCTTCGGGACAGGGACTAGCGGGAGGAATGAGCAGTTCTTC. Its translation is CASSEFAFGTGTSGRNEQFF.

The rearrangement uses TRBV14 and TRBJ2-5; 7 bases fit TRBD1. CDR3 length: 14 amino acids. CDR1 SGHDN and CDR2 FVKESK come from the germline V gene. The junction had 5 bases not matched to a gene; V was cut back by 4 bases and J by 3 bases. The CDR3 region is CASSPRTGKETQYF. In DNA form, the CDR3 reads TGTGCCAGCAGCCCCCGGACAGGAAAAGAGACCCAGTACTTC.

The gene calls are TRBV11-2 and TRBJ2-7; D ambiguous. Trimming removed 0 bases at V and 0 bases at J, with 6 bases between. Germline values: CDR1 SGHAT, CDR2 FQNNGV. This CDR3 comprises 14 residues. The CDR3 DNA is TGTGCCAGCAGCTTAGAGGCAGACTCCTACGAGCAGTACTTC. This codes for CASSLEADSYEQYF. The full variable domain, with the rest looked up from reference TRBV11-2 and TRBJ2-7, is EAGVAQSPRYKIIEKRQSVAFWCNPISGHATLYWYQQILGQGPKLLIQFQNNGVVDDSQLPKDRFSAERLKGVDSTLKIQPAKLEDSAVYLCASSLEADSYEQYFGPGTRLTVT.

The chain couples TRBV14 to TRBJ1-2; 10 bases are a match to TRBD1. V gave up 4 bases and J gave up 11 bases; unmatched junction bases: 7. The CDR3 runs 13 residues. Germline V gene lookup returns CDR1 SGHDN and CDR2 FVKESK. Here the CDR3 reads CASSLPRTGGYTF. DNA for the CDR3: TGTGCCAGCAGCCTCCCCCGGACAGGGGGGTACACCTTC.

This clone was observed a single time. This rearrangement joins TRBV9 to TRBJ2-7, with TRBD2 identical over 11 bases. This CDR3 contains 15 residues. Trimming cost V 3 bases and J 0 bases; bases outside gene matches: 2. The germline CDR1 and CDR2 sequences are SGDLS and YYNGEE. The CDR3 protein is CASSEGLADSYEQYF. Written as DNA, the CDR3 is TGTGCCAGCAGCGAGGGACTAGCGGACTCCTACGAGCAGTACTTC.

V usage is TRBV30 and J usage is TRBJ1-6; D is undetermined. Trimming removed 0 bases at V and 10 bases at J, with 16 bases between. The V gene's germline CDR1 is GTSNPN and CDR2 SVGIG (reference sequence). The CDR3 length is 15 residues. DNA for the CDR3: TGTGCCTGGAGTGTAAGTCGGGGAACTAGGTCACCCCTCCACTTT. Protein sequence: CAWSVSRGTRSPLHF.

This clone was observed a few times. The chain links TRBV11-3 to TRBJ1-1; D might be TRBD1 (6 bases). Germline V gives CDR1 SGHNT, CDR2 YENEEA. The CDR3 sequence is 12 residues long. V shed 4 bases and J shed 11 bases, with 14 bases lying between them. Written as DNA, the CDR3 is TGTGCCAGCAGCTCGGACAGCCCGAGGGCTTTCTTT. It is translated as CASSSDSPRAFF.

J is TRBJ1-2 and V is TRBV5-5; 7 bases align to TRBD1. There are 13 residues in the CDR3. Trimming removed 5 bases from V and 7 bases from J; junction bases left unmatched: 8. The germline CDR1 and CDR2 sequences are SGHKS and YYEKEE (reference sequence). In DNA form, the CDR3 reads TGTGCCAGCAGGTTGACAGGGAATAGTGGCTACACCTTC. This sequence encodes CASRLTGNSGYTF.

CDR3 sequence reads: CASTGGGTGHTEAFF. CDR3 sequence (DNA): TGTGCCAGCACTGGGGGCGGGACAGGCCACACTGAAGCTTTCTTT. The chain combines TRBV6-5 with TRBJ1-1; 8 nucleotides agree with TRBD1. V trimming: 7 bases; J trimming: 3 bases; junction bases outside the gene matches: 10. CDR1 is MNHEY and CDR2 is SVGAGI in the germline V gene. The CDR3 has 15 residues.

The chain couples TRBV7-2 to TRBJ2-1; D might be TRBD2 (7 bases). Germline values: CDR1 SGHTA, CDR2 FQGNSA. Trimming left V 0 bases short and J 1 base short, with 10 bases between. The CDR3 is 16 amino acids. CDR3 sequence: CASSLAGGGSYNEQFF. Written as DNA, the CDR3 is TGTGCCAGCAGCTTAGCGGGAGGGGGATCCTACAATGAGCAGTTCTTC.

V and J are TRBV29-1 and TRBJ1-2; 9 bases map to TRBD1. The germline V gene encodes CDR1 SQVTM and CDR2 ANQGSEA. Unmatched junction bases numbered 14, after V lost 1 base and J lost 2 bases. The CDR3 is 18 amino acids. Written as DNA, the CDR3 is TGCAGCGTTGAAGGGTGGGGACAGGGCTTATTAGGGAACTATGGCTACACCTTC. This sequence encodes CSVEGWGQGLLGNYGYTF.

This chain connects TRBV13 to TRBJ2-1; D gene unclear. V gave up 3 bases and J gave up 0 bases, with 9 bases separating them. CDR1 is PRHDT, CDR2 FYEKMQ, per germline (reference sequence). The CDR3 length is 15 residues. CDR3 sequence (DNA): TGTGCCAGCAGCTTCAGATCCAACTCCTACAATGAGCAGTTCTTC. This sequence encodes CASSFRSNSYNEQFF.

This rearrangement joins TRBV29-1 to TRBJ2-5; 7 positions agree with TRBD2. The CDR3 totals 12 residues. Losses at the gene ends were 6 bases for V and 2 bases for J; bases not matched to a gene: 3. Germline V lookup: CDR1 SQVTM, CDR2 ANQGSEA. DNA of the CDR3: TGCAGCGTCAGGACTAGTCAAGAGACCCAGTACTTC. Its protein product is CSVRTSQETQYF.

The rearrangement joins TRBV6-5 to TRBJ2-1; perhaps TRBD2 as D (5 bases). Germline-derived CDR1 and CDR2 are MNHEY and SVGAGI. The germline V and J ends were trimmed by 5 bases and 15 bases, with 17 bases remaining between them. This CDR3 is 12 amino acids long. CDR3 nucleotide sequence: TGTGCCAGCAGTCCGGCGGGTGGAGGTGGGTTCTTC. Amino acids: CASSPAGGGGFF.

The CDR3 loop is CASSVAGKYEQYF. The CDR3 coding sequence is TGTGCCAGCAGCGTAGCAGGGAAATACGAGCAGTACTTC. The J gene is TRBJ2-7, the V gene TRBV9; tentative D call: TRBD1 (5 bases). In germline, CDR1 is SGDLS, CDR2 YYNGEE. The CDR3 has 13 amino acids. The V and J ends lost 0 bases and 4 bases respectively, with 8 bases between them.

The chain has TRBV20-1 and TRBJ1-2, with no clear D. This CDR3 is built from 10 residues. CDR1 is DFQATT and CDR2 is SNEGSKA in the germline V gene (reference sequence). V lost 6 bases to trimming and J lost 9 bases, with 11 bases between them. CDR3 protein: CSAPRVRYTF. Here the CDR3 DNA reads TGCAGTGCCCCCCGCGTTCGCTACACCTTC.

The V and J genes are TRBV7-5 and TRBJ2-3; TRBD2 was called by the table and not checked on the DNA. TRBV7-5 is an annotated pseudogene. This CDR3 spans 17 amino acids. CDR3: CARSLGLVGSLADTQYF. CDR3 nucleotides: TGTGCCAGAAGCTTAGGACTTGTTGGCTCCTTGGCAGATACGCAGTATTTT.